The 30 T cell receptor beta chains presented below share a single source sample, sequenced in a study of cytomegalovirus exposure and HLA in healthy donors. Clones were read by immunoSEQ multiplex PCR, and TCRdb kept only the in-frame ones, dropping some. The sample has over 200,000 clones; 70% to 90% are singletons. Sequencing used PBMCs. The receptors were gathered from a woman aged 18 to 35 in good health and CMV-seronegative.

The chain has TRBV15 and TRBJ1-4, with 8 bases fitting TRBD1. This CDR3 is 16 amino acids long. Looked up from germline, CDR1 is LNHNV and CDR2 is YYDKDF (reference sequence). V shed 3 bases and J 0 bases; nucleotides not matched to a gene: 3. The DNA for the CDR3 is TGTGCCACCAGCAGGGCGACAGGGGCAACTAATGAAAAACTGTTTTTT. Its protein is CATSRATGATNEKLFF.

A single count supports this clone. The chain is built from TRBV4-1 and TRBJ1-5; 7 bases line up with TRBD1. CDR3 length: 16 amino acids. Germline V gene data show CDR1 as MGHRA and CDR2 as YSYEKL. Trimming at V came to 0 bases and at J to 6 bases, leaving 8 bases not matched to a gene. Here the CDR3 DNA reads TGCGCCAGCAGCCAAGAAGGGACAGCCCTGGGTCAGCCCCAGCATTTT. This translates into CASSQEGTALGQPQHF.

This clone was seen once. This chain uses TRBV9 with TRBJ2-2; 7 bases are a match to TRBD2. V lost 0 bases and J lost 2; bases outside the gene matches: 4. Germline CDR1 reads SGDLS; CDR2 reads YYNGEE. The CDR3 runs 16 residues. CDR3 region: CASSVDPAGNTGELFF. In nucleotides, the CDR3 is TGTGCCAGCAGCGTAGACCCAGCGGGAAACACCGGGGAGCTGTTTTTT.

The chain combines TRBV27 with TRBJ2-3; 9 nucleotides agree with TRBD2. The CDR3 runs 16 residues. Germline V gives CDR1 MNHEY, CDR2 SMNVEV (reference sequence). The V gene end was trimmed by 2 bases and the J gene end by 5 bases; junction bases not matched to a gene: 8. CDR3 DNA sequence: TGTGCCAGCAGTTTAAGTGGCGGGAGGGCCCTAGATACGCAGTATTTT. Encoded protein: CASSLSGGRALDTQYF.

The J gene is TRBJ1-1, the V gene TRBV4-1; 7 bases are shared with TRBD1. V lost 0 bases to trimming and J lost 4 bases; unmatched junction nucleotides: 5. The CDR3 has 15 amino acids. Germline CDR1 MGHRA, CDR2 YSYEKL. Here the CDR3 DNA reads TGCGCCAGCAGCCAAGAGTCAGGGGGTATCACTGAAGCTTTCTTT. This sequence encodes CASSQESGGITEAFF.

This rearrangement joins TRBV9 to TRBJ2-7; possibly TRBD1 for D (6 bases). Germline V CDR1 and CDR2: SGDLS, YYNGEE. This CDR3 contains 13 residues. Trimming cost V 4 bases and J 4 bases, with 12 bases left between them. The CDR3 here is CASSPQGLYEQYF. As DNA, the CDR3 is TGTGCCAGCAGCCCGCAGGGGCTGTACGAGCAGTACTTC.

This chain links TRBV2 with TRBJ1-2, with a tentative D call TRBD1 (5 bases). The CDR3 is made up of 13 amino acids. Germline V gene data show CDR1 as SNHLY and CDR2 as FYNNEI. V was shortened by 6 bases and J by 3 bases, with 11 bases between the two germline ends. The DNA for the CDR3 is TGTGCCAGCAGGGAGACAGCAGACTATGGCTACACCTTC. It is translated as CASRETADYGYTF.

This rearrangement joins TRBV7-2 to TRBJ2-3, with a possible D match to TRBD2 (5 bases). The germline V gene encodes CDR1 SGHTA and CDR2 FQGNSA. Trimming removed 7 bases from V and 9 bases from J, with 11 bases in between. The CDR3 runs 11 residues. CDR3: CASKSWETQYF. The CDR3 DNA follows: TGTGCCAGCAAGAGTTGGGAGACGCAGTATTTT.

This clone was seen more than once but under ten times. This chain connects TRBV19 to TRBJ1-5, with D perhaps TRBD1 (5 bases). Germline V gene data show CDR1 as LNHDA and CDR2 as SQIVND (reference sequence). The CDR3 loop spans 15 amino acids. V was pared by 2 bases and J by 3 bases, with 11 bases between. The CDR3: CASSIMTANNQPQHF. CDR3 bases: TGTGCCAGTAGTATAATGACAGCTAACAATCAGCCCCAGCATTTT.

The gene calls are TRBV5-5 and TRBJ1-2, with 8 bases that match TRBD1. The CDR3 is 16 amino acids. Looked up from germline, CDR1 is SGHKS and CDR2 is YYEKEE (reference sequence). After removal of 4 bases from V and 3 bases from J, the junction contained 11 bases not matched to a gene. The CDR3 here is CASSATGTGPYYGYTF. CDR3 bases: TGTGCCAGCAGCGCGACCGGGACAGGACCCTACTATGGCTACACCTTC.

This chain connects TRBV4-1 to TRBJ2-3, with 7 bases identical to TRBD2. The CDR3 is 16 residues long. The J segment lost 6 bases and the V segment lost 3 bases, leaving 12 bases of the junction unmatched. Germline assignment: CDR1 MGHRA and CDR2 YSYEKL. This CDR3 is CASSHELARTGDTQYF. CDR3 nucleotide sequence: TGCGCCAGCAGCCACGAACTAGCGCGGACGGGGGATACGCAGTATTTT.

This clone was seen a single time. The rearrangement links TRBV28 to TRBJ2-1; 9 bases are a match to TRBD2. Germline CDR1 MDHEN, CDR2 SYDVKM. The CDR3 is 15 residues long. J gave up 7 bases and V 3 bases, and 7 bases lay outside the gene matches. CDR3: CASSLAGGRGNEQFF. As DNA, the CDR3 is TGTGCCAGCAGTTTGGCGGGAGGGCGTGGAAATGAGCAGTTCTTC.

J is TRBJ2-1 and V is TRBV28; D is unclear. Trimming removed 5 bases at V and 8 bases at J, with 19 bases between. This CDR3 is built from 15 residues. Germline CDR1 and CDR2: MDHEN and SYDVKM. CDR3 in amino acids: CASSPALLSEDEQFF. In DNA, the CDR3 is TGTGCCAGCAGTCCCGCGCTCCTCTCTGAGGATGAGCAGTTCTTC.

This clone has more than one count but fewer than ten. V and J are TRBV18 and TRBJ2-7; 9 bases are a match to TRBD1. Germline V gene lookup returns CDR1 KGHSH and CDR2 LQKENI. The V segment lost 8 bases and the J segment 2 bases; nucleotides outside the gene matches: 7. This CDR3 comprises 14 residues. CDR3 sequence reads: CASAAGQGTYEQYF. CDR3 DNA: TGTGCCAGCGCCGCAGGACAGGGGACCTACGAGCAGTACTTC.

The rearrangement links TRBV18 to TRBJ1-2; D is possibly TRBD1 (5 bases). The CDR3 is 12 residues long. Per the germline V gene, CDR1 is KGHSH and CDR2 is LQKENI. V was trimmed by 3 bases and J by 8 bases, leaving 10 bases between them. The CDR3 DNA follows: TGTGCCAGCTCACCCGGGGGTAGAGGCTACACCTTC. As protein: CASSPGGRGYTF.

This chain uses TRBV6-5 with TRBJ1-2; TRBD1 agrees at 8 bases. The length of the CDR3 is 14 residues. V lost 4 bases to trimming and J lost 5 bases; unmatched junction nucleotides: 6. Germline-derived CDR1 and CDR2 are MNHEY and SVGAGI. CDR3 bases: TGTGCCAGCAGTTTCACAGGGGGAATTTATGGCTACACCTTC. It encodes CASSFTGGIYGYTF.

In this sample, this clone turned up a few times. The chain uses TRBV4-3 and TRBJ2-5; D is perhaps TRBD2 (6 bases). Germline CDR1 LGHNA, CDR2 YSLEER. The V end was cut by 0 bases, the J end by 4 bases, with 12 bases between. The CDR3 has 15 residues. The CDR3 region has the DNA TGCGCCAGCAGCCAAGATCAGAGGGGAGGAGAGACCCAGTACTTC. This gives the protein CASSQDQRGGETQYF.

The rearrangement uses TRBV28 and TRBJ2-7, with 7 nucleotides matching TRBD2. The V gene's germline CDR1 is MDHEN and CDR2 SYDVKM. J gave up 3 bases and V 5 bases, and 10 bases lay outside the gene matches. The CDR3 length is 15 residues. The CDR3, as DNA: TGTGCCAGCAGTATCCCCTTCGGGGGGAACTACGAGCAGTACTTC. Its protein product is CASSIPFGGNYEQYF.

CDR3: CASSLQGLAGGQGYEQYF. In DNA, the CDR3 is TGTGCCAGCAGTTTACAGGGGCTAGCGGGAGGACAGGGGTACGAGCAGTACTTC. The chain couples TRBV28 to TRBJ2-7, with TRBD2 identical over 11 bases. The CDR3 has 18 residues. The V and J ends lost 2 bases and 4 bases, in that order; junction bases with no gene match: 13. Germline-derived CDR1 and CDR2 are MDHEN and SYDVKM.

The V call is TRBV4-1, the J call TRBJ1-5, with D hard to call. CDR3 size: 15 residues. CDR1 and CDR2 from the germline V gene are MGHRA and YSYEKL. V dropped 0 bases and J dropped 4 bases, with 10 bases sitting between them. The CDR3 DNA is TGCGCCAGCAGCCAAGATTTTAACATTAATCAGCCCCAGCATTTT. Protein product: CASSQDFNINQPQHF.

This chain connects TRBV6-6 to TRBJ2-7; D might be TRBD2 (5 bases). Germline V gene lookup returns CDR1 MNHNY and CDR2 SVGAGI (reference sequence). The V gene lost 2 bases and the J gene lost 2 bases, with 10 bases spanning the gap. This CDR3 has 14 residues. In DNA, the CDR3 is TGTGCCAGCAGTTACGAACGGCGGGCCTACGAGCAGTACTTC. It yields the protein CASSYERRAYEQYF.

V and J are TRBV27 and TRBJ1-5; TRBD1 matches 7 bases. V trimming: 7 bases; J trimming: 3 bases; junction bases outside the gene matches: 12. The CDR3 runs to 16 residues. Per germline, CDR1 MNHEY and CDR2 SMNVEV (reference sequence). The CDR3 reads CASTLTGYDTNQPQHF. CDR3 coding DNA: TGTGCCAGCACCTTGACAGGGTACGATACCAATCAGCCCCAGCATTTT.

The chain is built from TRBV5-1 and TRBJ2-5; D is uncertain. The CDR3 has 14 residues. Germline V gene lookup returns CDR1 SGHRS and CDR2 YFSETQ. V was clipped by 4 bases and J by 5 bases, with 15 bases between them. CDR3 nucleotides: TGCGCCAGCAGCACCCCGGGTCTTGGTGAGACCCAGTACTTC. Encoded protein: CASSTPGLGETQYF.

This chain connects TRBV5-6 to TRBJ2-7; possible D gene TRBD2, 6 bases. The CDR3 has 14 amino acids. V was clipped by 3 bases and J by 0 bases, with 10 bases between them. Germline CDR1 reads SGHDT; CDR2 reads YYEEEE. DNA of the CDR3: TGTGCCAGCAGCTGGGACTCGGGCTCCTACGAGCAGTACTTC. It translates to CASSWDSGSYEQYF.

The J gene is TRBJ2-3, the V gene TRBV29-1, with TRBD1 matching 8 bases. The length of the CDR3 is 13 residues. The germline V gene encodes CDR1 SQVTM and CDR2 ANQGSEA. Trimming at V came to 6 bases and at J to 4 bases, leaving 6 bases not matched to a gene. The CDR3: CSVGGRGPDTQYF. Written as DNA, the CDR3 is TGCAGCGTCGGGGGCAGGGGGCCAGATACGCAGTATTTT.

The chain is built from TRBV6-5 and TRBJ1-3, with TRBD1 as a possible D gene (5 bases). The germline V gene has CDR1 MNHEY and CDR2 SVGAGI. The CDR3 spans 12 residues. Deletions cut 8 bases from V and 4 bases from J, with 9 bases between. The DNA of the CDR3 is TGTGCCAGCCGGGGGACGGGAAACACCATATATTTT. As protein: CASRGTGNTIYF.

DNA for the CDR3: TGTGCCAGCTATCAGGGGAACGGCAATGAGCAGTTCTTC. Encoded protein: CASYQGNGNEQFF. This chain uses TRBV2 with TRBJ2-1, with D tentatively TRBD1 (6 bases). With 8 bases removed from V and 6 bases from J, the gap between germline ends came to 14 bases. The CDR3 loop spans 13 amino acids. Germline lookup yields CDR1 SNHLY and CDR2 FYNNEI.

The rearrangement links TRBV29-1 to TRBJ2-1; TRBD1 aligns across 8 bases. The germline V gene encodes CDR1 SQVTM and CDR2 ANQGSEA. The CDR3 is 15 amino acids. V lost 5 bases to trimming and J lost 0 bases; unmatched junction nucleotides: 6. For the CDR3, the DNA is TGCAGCGTTCGGAACAGGGGGAGCTCCTACAATGAGCAGTTCTTC. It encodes CSVRNRGSSYNEQFF.

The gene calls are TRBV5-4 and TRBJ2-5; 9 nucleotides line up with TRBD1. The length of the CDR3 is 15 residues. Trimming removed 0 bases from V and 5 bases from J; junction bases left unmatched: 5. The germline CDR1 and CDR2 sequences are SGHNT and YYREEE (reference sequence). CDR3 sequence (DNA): TGTGCCAGCAGCTTGGTGGGACAGGGAGGGGAGACCCAGTACTTC. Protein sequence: CASSLVGQGGETQYF. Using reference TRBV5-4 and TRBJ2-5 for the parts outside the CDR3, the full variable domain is ETGVTQSPTHLIKTRGQQVTLRCSSQSGHNTVSWYQQALGQGPQFIFQYYREEENGRGNFPPRFSGLQFPNYSSELNVNALELDDSALYLCASSLVGQGGETQYFGPGTRLLVL.

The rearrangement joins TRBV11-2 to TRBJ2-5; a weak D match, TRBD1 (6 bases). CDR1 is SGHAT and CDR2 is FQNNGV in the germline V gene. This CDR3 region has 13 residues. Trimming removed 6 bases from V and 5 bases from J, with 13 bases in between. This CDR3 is CASSLQGSETQYF. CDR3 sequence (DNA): TGTGCCAGCAGTCTACAGGGATCCGAGACCCAGTACTTC.